Each of the 9 T cell receptor beta chains below was sequenced from the same sample in a study of T cell responses to AZD1222 COVID-19 vaccine. The assay was immunoSEQ multiplex PCR, and TCRdb's table has in-frame clones only and misses some. The sample records about 170,000 clones, 70% to 90% being singletons. The input for sequencing was peripheral blood, taken 28 days after the second AZD1222 dose. The receptors come from an adult who received the AZD1222 COVID-19 vaccine.

As DNA, the CDR3 is TGCGCCAGCAGCCAAGATGGGGTATCCGGGGAGCTGTTTTTT. The encoded protein is CASSQDGVSGELFF. The chain employs TRBV4-3 and TRBJ2-2; D not resolved. Trimming removed 0 bases from V and 6 bases from J, with 8 bases in between. In germline, CDR1 is LGHNA, CDR2 YSLEER. The CDR3 covers 14 residues.

The rearrangement uses TRBV6-5 and TRBJ1-2; TRBD1 agrees at 10 bases. This CDR3 is built from 16 residues. Trimming took 2 bases from V and 5 from J; bases not matched to a gene: 8. The germline V gene encodes CDR1 MNHEY and CDR2 SVGAGI. CDR3 sequence reads: CASSYAIGTGEYGYTF. The CDR3 region has the DNA TGTGCCAGCAGTTACGCTATAGGGACAGGGGAATATGGCTACACCTTC.

This chain connects TRBV5-8 to TRBJ1-5; TRBD1 agrees at 10 bases. This CDR3 is built from 15 residues. The germline gives CDR1 SGHTS, CDR2 YDEGEE. Trimming removed 4 bases from V and 3 bases from J; junction bases left unmatched: 4. The CDR3 DNA follows: TGTGCCAGCAGCCGACAGGGGGCACCCAATCAGCCCCAGCATTTT. Its protein product is CASSRQGAPNQPQHF.

The chain employs TRBV5-1 and TRBJ1-1; a possible D gene is TRBD1 (6 bases). Trimming left V 2 bases short and J 8 bases short, with 13 bases between. Germline CDR1 SGHRS, CDR2 YFSETQ. The CDR3 totals 13 residues. In DNA, the CDR3 is TGCGCCAGCAGCTTCGCACAGGGACCCGAAGCTTTCTTT. It encodes CASSFAQGPEAFF.

This chain links TRBV6-5 with TRBJ2-2; no clear D gene. The CDR3 runs to 15 residues. The V end lost 4 bases, the J end lost 3 bases, and 12 bases lay between the germline ends. Germline V gene lookup returns CDR1 MNHEY and CDR2 SVGAGI. The DNA of the CDR3 is TGTGCCAGCAGTTGGGCCGCAGGTCACACCGGGGAGCTGTTTTTT. Amino acid sequence: CASSWAAGHTGELFF.

The chain recombines TRBV19 with TRBJ1-1; D remains ambiguous. V dropped 5 bases and J dropped 1 base, with 8 bases sitting between them. Per germline, CDR1 LNHDA and CDR2 SQIVND (reference sequence). CDR3 length: 13 amino acids. This chain's CDR3 is CASSRQANTEAFF. CDR3 in DNA: TGTGCCAGTAGTCGGCAAGCGAACACTGAAGCTTTCTTT.

For this clone: One end of the junction fails to match germline, which may point to a read error. This rearrangement joins TRBV7-8 to TRBJ2-1; TRBD1 matches 9 bases. Looked up from germline, CDR1 is SGHVS and CDR2 is FQNEAQ. This CDR3 contains 20 residues. CDR3 sequence (DNA): TGTGCCAGCAGCCCCCCGGACAGGGGACCCCCCCTCGCGTCCTACAATGAGCGGTTCTTC. Translating it yields CASSPPDRGPPLASYNERFF.

The chain links TRBV16 to TRBJ1-4; unclear D gene. This CDR3 is built from 12 residues. Trimming removed 0 bases from V and 7 bases from J, with 3 bases in between. Germline V lookup: CDR1 KGHSY, CDR2 FQNENV. The CDR3 DNA sequence: TGTGCCAGCAGCCAATCGGGTGAAAAACTGTTTTTT. This translates into CASSQSGEKLFF. Full variable domain (rest looked up from reference TRBV16 and TRBJ1-4): GEEVAQTPKHLVRGEGQKAKLYCAPIKGHSYVFWYQQVLKNEFKFLISFQNENVFDETGMPKERFSAKCLPNSPCSLEIQATKLEDSAVYFCASSQSGEKLFFGSGTQLSVL.

This clone was counted a few times. The chain links TRBV11-1 to TRBJ2-1, with D possibly matching TRBD1 (6 bases). CDR1 and CDR2 from the germline V gene are SGHAT and FQDESV (reference sequence). The germline V and J ends were trimmed by 4 bases and 4 bases, with 11 bases remaining between them. The CDR3 consists of 14 residues. CDR3 nucleotides: TGTGCCAGCAGCTCGGGACACCTATACAATGAGCAGTTCTTC. Translation: CASSSGHLYNEQFF.